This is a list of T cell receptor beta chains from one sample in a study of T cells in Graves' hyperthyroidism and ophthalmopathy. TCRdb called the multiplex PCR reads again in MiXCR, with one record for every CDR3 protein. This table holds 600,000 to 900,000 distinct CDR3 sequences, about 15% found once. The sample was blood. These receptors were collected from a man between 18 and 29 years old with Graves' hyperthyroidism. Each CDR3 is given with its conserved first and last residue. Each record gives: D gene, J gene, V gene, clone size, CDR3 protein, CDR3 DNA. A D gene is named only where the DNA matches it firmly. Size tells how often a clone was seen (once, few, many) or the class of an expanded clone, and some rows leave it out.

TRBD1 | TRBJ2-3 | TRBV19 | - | CASSMDRDTDTQYF | TGTGCCAGTAGTATGGACAGGGACACAGATACGCAGTATTTT
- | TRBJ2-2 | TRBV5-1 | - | CASSLSQAGNTGELFF | TGCGCCAGCAGCTTGTCACAGGCCGGAAACACCGGGGAGCTGTTTTTT
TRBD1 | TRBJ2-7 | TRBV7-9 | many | CASRLGQAGEQYF | TGTGCCAGCAGATTGGGACAGGCTGGGGAGCAGTACTTC
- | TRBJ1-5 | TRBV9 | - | CASSRSGGGQPQHF | TGTGCCAGCAGTCGTAGCGGGGGAGGTCAGCCCCAGCATTTT
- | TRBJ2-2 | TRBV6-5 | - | CASSYSNWANTGELFF | TGTGCCAGCAGTTACTCCAACTGGGCGAACACCGGGGAGCTGTTTTTT
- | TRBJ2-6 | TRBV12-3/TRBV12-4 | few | CASSLAGSLSGANVLTF | TGTGCCAGCAGTTTAGCCGGATCCCTCTCTGGGGCCAACGTCCTGACTTTC
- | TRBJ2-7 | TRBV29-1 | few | CSALGTAEQYF | TGCAGCGCCCTAGGGACTGCAGAGCAGTACTTC
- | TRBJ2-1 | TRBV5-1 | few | CASSTGEPSYNEQFF | TGCGCCAGCAGCACCGGGGAGCCATCCTACAATGAGCAGTTCTTC
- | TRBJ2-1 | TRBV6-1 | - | CASSPRPTDRGGNGQFF | TGTGCCAGCAGCCCTCGGCCTACCGACAGGGGAGGGAATGGGCAGTTCTTC
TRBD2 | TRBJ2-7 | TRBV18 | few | CASSPLGSGPTYEQYF | TGTGCCAGCTCGCCTTTAGGTAGCGGGCCAACCTACGAGCAGTACTTC
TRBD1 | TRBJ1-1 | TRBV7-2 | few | CASSYGQGARTEAFF | TGTGCCAGCAGCTATGGACAGGGGGCAAGGACTGAAGCTTTCTTT
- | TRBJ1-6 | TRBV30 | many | CAWSPGTSYSPLHF | TGTGCCTGGAGTCCCGGGACATCGTATTCACCCCTCCACTTT
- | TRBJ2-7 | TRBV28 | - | CASSATPWPRLRYEQYF | TGTGCCAGCAGCGCGACCCCTTGGCCGCGCTTGAGATACGAGCAGTACTTC
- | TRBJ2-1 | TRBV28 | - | CASRGSGVPDNEQFF | TGTGCCAGCAGAGGCTCGGGGGTCCCAGACAATGAGCAGTTCTTC
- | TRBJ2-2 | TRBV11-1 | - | CASSLAMTGELFF | TGTGCCAGCAGCTTAGCAATGACCGGGGAGCTGTTTTTT
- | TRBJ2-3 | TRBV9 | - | CASSVDHRAADTQYF | TGTGCCAGCAGCGTGGATCATCGGGCGGCGGATACGCAGTATTTT
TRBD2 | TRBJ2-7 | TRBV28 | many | CASSTPRDYLYEQYF | TGTGCCAGCAGCACCCCCCGGGACTACCTATACGAGCAGTACTTC
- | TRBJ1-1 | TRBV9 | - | CASSVQGGLNTEAFF | TGTGCCAGCAGCGTTCAAGGCGGCCTGAACACTGAAGCTTTCTTT
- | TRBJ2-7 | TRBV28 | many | CASSRRGNYEQYF | TGTGCCAGCAGTCGTCGGGGAAACTACGAGCAGTACTTC
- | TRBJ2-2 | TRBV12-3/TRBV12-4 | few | CASSLFGTGELFF | TGTGCCAGCAGTTTATTCGGAACCGGGGAGCTGTTTTTT
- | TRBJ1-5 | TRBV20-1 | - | CSARARQSLSNQPQHF | TGCAGTGCTAGAGCGAGACAGAGTTTGAGCAATCAGCCCCAGCATTTT
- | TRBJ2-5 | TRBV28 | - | CAIALETQYF | TGTGCCATTGCCCTTGAGACCCAGTACTTC
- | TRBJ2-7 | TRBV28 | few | CASSFRTKPPYEQYF | TGTGCCAGCAGTTTTCGAACCAAACCCCCCTACGAGCAGTACTTC
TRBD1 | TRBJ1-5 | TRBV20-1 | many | CSARGGGFRNQPQHF | TGCAGTGCCAGGGGAGGGGGCTTTAGGAATCAGCCCCAGCATTTT
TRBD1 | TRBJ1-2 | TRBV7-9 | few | CASSSGTGGYYGYTF | TGTGCCAGCAGCTCCGGGACAGGGGGATACTATGGCTACACCTTC
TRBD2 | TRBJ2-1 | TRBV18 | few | CASSPLAGNLRDNEQFF | TGTGCCAGCTCACCTCTAGCGGGAAACTTGCGCGACAATGAGCAGTTCTTC
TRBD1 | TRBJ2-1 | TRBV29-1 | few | CSGKMDRVGNEQFF | TGCAGCGGAAAAATGGACAGGGTTGGCAATGAGCAGTTCTTC
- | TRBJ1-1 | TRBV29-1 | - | CSVGIPGTEAFF | TGCAGCGTTGGCATCCCGGGGACTGAAGCTTTCTTT
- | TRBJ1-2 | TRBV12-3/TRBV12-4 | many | CASSLRGPYGYTF | TGTGCCAGCAGTTTAAGGGGACCCTATGGCTACACCTTC
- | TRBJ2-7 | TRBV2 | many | CASGWSGVSYEQYF | TGTGCCAGCGGGTGGTCGGGAGTCTCCTACGAGCAGTACTTC
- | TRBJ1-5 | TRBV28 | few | CASRTPARYQPQHF | TGTGCCAGCAGAACACCCGCCCGGTATCAGCCCCAGCATTTT
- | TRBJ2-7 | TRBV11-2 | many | CASSLAGTTLLEQYF | TGTGCCAGCAGCTTAGCTGGGACAACACTTCTCGAGCAGTACTTC
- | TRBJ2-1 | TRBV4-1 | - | CASSLSPRPGYNEQFF | TGCGCCAGCAGCCTAAGCCCCAGACCAGGCTACAATGAGCAGTTCTTC
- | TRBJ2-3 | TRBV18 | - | CASSQQADMALTDTQYF | TGTGCCAGCTCACAACAAGCGGACATGGCCCTCACAGATACGCAGTATTTT
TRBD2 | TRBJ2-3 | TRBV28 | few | CASSSPGLPTTQYF | TGTGCCAGCAGTTCCCCGGGACTACCTACCACGCAGTATTTT
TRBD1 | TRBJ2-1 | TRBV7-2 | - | CASSYPGQGLYEQFF | TGTGCCAGCAGCTATCCGGGACAGGGTCTATATGAGCAGTTCTTC
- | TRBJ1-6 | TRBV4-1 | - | CASSQDRRGFHNSPLHF | TGCGCCAGCAGCCAAGATAGGCGGGGTTTCCATAATTCACCCCTCCACTTT
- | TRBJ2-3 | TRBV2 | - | CASTPAASTDTQYF | TGTGCCAGCACCCCAGCTGCTAGCACAGATACGCAGTATTTT
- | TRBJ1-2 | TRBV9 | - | CASRLDGNYGYTF | TGTGCCAGCAGACTCGACGGGAACTATGGCTACACCTTC
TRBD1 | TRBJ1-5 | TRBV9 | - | CASTGTGRNQPQHF | TGTGCCAGCACCGGGACAGGGAGGAATCAGCCCCAGCATTTT
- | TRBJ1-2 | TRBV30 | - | CAWSSWGIGYTF | TGTGCCTGGAGTTCTTGGGGCATTGGCTACACCTTC